Below are 22 T cell receptor beta chains sequenced from a single sample in a study of blood T cell repertoires in COVID-19 (dated by TCRdb to about 2020). The library was obtained by the immunoSEQ multiplex PCR assay. As stored in TCRdb, this immuneACCESS dataset retains in-frame rearrangements with V and J assigned. A fraction of the clones does not appear; measured against another copy, unresolved V genes explain less than half of the discrepancy, and the remainder lacks a known reason. A total of 110,000 or so clones appear in this sample, more than 65% of them only once. The top ten hold approximately 1.5% of the sample. The sample consisted of peripheral blood. The receptors were sampled from a man aged 45 to 65 with acute or convalescent COVID-19.

The V call is TRBV6-5, the J call TRBJ1-6; TRBD1 aligns across 9 bases. The CDR3 is 15 amino acids. The J segment lost 6 bases and the V segment lost 4 bases, leaving 4 bases of the junction unmatched. CDR1 and CDR2 from the germline V gene are MNHEY and SVGAGI. Written as DNA, the CDR3 is TGTGCCAGCAGTTCCCCGGACAGGGGTAATTCACCCCTCCACTTT. Amino acids: CASSSPDRGNSPLHF.

The genes are TRBV11-2 and TRBJ2-5, with TRBD1 matching over 7 bases. The CDR3 extends over 14 amino acids. Trimming took 5 bases from V and 5 from J; bases not matched to a gene: 8. Germline V gene data show CDR1 as SGHAT and CDR2 as FQNNGV. CDR3 loop: CASSPTGVVETQYF. The CDR3 bases are TGTGCCAGCAGCCCAACAGGGGTGGTGGAGACCCAGTACTTC.

This clone was observed a few times. The J gene is TRBJ1-2, the V gene TRBV29-1; TRBD1 matches 7 bases. CDR1 and CDR2 from the germline V gene are SQVTM and ANQGSEA. The CDR3 has 14 amino acids. J was trimmed by 8 bases and V by 3 bases; bases with no gene match: 12. The CDR3 here is CSVDAQGGREGYTF. The CDR3 coding sequence is TGCAGCGTTGACGCCCAGGGGGGAAGGGAGGGCTACACCTTC. The full variable domain, in which reference TRBV29-1 and TRBJ1-2 provide the parts outside the CDR3, is SAVISQKPSRDICQRGTSLTIQCQVDSQVTMMFWYRQQPGQSLTLIATANQGSEATYESGFVIDKFPISRPNLTFSTLTVSNMSPEDSSIYLCSVDAQGGREGYTFGSGTRLTVV.

This chain connects TRBV19 to TRBJ1-1; the match to TRBD1 covers 10 bases. V was pared by 3 bases and J by 6 bases, with 16 bases of the junction left unmatched. This CDR3 has 18 residues. Looked up from germline, CDR1 is LNHDA and CDR2 is SQIVND (reference sequence). Here the CDR3 reads CASSMGKTGGTSGSEAFF. The CDR3 DNA is TGTGCCAGTAGTATGGGCAAGACAGGGGGCACCTCAGGCTCTGAAGCTTTCTTT.

The rearrangement joins TRBV5-1 to TRBJ1-2; TRBD1 agrees at 7 bases. V lost 3 bases, J lost 4 bases, and 15 bases stayed unmatched. The V gene's germline CDR1 is SGHRS and CDR2 YFSETQ. This CDR3 has 17 amino acids. As DNA, the CDR3 is TGCGCCAGCAGCTCCCGGACAGGATCCCCCTCTGCCTATGGCTACACCTTC. It specifies CASSSRTGSPSAYGYTF.

The rearrangement joins TRBV6-5 to TRBJ1-1; TRBD1 is a possible D gene (6 bases). V lost 6 bases, J lost 4 bases, and 6 bases lay in between. The CDR3 spans 11 residues. Per the germline V gene, CDR1 is MNHEY and CDR2 is SVGAGI. The CDR3 is CASRQGTEAFF. CDR3 nucleotides: TGTGCCAGCAGACAGGGCACTGAAGCTTTCTTT.

The chain joins TRBV30 to TRBJ1-2; D is ambiguous. Trimming removed 7 bases at V and 4 bases at J, with 19 bases between. The germline CDR1 and CDR2 sequences are GTSNPN and SVGIG (reference sequence). The CDR3 has 14 amino acids. Written as DNA, the CDR3 is TGTGCCTTGGAGCGGCGGGCAGCCCGCTATGGCTACACCTTC. It yields the protein CALERRAARYGYTF. The full variable domain, rest sourced from reference TRBV30 and TRBJ1-2, is SQTIHQWPATLVQPVGSPLSLECTVEGTSNPNLYWYRQAAGRGLQLLFYSVGIGQISSEVPQNLSASRPQDRQFILSSKKLLLSDSGFYLCALERRAARYGYTFGSGTRLTVV.

A few counts support this clone. The gene calls are TRBV5-1 and TRBJ1-3; the match to TRBD1 covers 7 bases. Germline trimming cut 4 bases from V and 2 bases from J; bases unmatched to any gene: 6. Germline V gene sequence: CDR1 SGHRS, CDR2 YFSETQ. This CDR3 is built from 15 residues. The CDR3 DNA is TGCGCCAGCAGCGGAACAGGGGCGGCTGGAAACACCATATATTTT. This sequence encodes CASSGTGAAGNTIYF.

This clone was seen more than once but under ten times. Other DNA sequences of this sample code for an identical CDR3. The chain has TRBV12-3 or TRBV12-4 and TRBJ2-1; D is perhaps TRBD2 (5 bases). This CDR3 has 13 residues. V was cut by 4 bases and J by 4 bases, with 8 bases left in between. In DNA, the CDR3 is TGTGCCAGCAGTTCTAGCAGTTACAATGAGCAGTTCTTC. Translation: CASSSSSYNEQFF.

The chain has TRBV11-2 and TRBJ2-7; D perhaps matches TRBD1 (5 bases). The ends were cut back, 0 bases at V and 4 bases at J, with 10 bases in the middle. CDR3 length equals 14 residues. In germline, CDR1 is SGHAT, CDR2 FQNNGV. CDR3 sequence: CASSLDWTSYEQYF. For the CDR3, the DNA is TGTGCCAGCAGCTTAGATTGGACATCTTACGAGCAGTACTTC. The entire variable domain, with the rest obtained from reference TRBV11-2 and TRBJ2-7, is as follows: EAGVAQSPRYKIIEKRQSVAFWCNPISGHATLYWYQQILGQGPKLLIQFQNNGVVDDSQLPKDRFSAERLKGVDSTLKIQPAKLEDSAVYLCASSLDWTSYEQYFGPGTRLTVT.

The rearrangement links TRBV28 to TRBJ1-4, with TRBD1 identical over 7 bases. Germline CDR1 is MDHEN and CDR2 is SYDVKM. This CDR3 contains 16 residues. V gave up 1 base and J gave up 8 bases; unmatched junction bases: 10. The chain's CDR3 is CASSLSSAGGKEKLFF. The CDR3 DNA reads TGTGCCAGCAGTTTATCTTCGGCAGGGGGTAAAGAAAAACTGTTTTTT.

In DNA, the CDR3 is TGTGCCAGCAGCTTGGGGCACACAGGGGGCTCAGCCGGGGCCAACGTCCTGACTTTC. Protein: CASSLGHTGGSAGANVLTF. The V and J genes are TRBV7-9 and TRBJ2-6; 9 bases map to TRBD1. Trimming cost V 3 bases and J 4 bases; bases outside gene matches: 13. Germline-derived CDR1 and CDR2 are SEHNR and FQNEAQ (reference sequence). This CDR3 is 19 amino acids long.

The gene calls are TRBV4-1 and TRBJ2-2; unclear D gene. V lost 8 bases and J 4 bases, leaving 14 bases between the germline ends. From germline, CDR1 is MGHRA and CDR2 YSYEKL. The CDR3 sequence is 14 residues long. In DNA, the CDR3 is TGCGCCAGCGGTCAGGCATTCTTCACCGGGGAGCTGTTTTTT. Translation gives CASGQAFFTGELFF.

Only one count was recorded for this clone. CDR3 nucleotide sequence: TGTGCCAGCAGTGATGGCAGATGGACTGAAGCTTTCTTT. Amino acids: CASSDGRWTEAFF. The genes are TRBV25-1 and TRBJ1-1; D gene uncertain. V shed 3 bases and J shed 5 bases, with 10 bases lying between them. Germline V lookup: CDR1 MGHDK, CDR2 SYGVNS. The CDR3 is 13 amino acids.

The chain combines TRBV19 with TRBJ2-6; TRBD1 matches 7 bases. The V gene's germline CDR1 is LNHDA and CDR2 SQIVND (reference sequence). The V gene end was trimmed by 1 base and the J gene end by 0 bases; junction bases not matched to a gene: 3. The CDR3 consists of 17 residues. In nucleotides, the CDR3 is TGTGCCAGTAGTATAGGGGGGACAGCCTCTGGGGCCAACGTCCTGACTTTC. Residues: CASSIGGTASGANVLTF.

V is TRBV29-1 and J is TRBJ2-3; D is undetermined. Per germline, CDR1 SQVTM and CDR2 ANQGSEA. Trimming stripped 3 bases from V and 1 base from J, with 11 bases between. The CDR3 consists of 14 residues. The DNA for the CDR3 is TGCAGCGTTGAGGGCGAGTCGGGCACAGATACGCAGTATTTT. Protein product: CSVEGESGTDTQYF.

This clone has only one observation. The rearrangement joins TRBV10-2 to TRBJ2-3; TRBD1 might be the D (5 bases). The CDR3 spans 14 residues. The germline V gene encodes CDR1 WSHSY and CDR2 SAAADI. Trimming pared 5 bases from V and 6 bases from J, leaving 15 bases between. The chain's CDR3 is CASSPDGRVDTQYF. The CDR3 nucleotides are TGCGCCAGCAGTCCCGATGGCAGGGTGGATACGCAGTATTTT.

This clone was counted only a few times. This rearrangement joins TRBV4-1 to TRBJ2-1; D is ambiguous. The CDR3 extends over 14 amino acids. V lost 1 base and J 4 bases, leaving 8 bases between the germline ends. Germline CDR1 MGHRA, CDR2 YSYEKL. The CDR3 region has the DNA TGCGCCAGCAGCCAAGTCGGTGGTTACAATGAGCAGTTCTTC. Protein sequence: CASSQVGGYNEQFF.

The chain combines TRBV24-1 with TRBJ1-5; 9 bases match TRBD1. CDR3 length: 15 amino acids. Germline V gives CDR1 KGHDR, CDR2 SFDVKD. The ends lost 4 bases at V and 3 bases at J; junction bases unmatched: 3. The DNA of the CDR3 is TGTGCCACCAGTGAGGGACAGGGTGTCAATCAGCCCCAGCATTTT. Its protein product is CATSEGQGVNQPQHF.

The CDR3 is CASSQVEGGVISGYTF. CDR3 DNA: TGTGCCAGCAGCCAAGTAGAAGGGGGCGTAATAAGCGGCTACACCTTC. The chain recombines TRBV3-1 (or the pseudogene TRBV3-2) with TRBJ1-2; TRBD1 aligns across 7 bases. Germline V CDR1 and CDR2: LGHDT, YNNKEL (reference sequence). The CDR3 has 16 amino acids. The ends lost 1 base at V and 8 bases at J; junction bases unmatched: 13.

This clone was recorded once. The chain has TRBV19 and TRBJ1-1; TRBD1 matches at 7 bases. V was clipped by 6 bases and J by 5 bases; unmatched bases: 3. CDR3 length equals 12 residues. Germline CDR1 is LNHDA and CDR2 is SQIVND (reference sequence). CDR3 bases: TGTGCCAGTAGCAAACAGGGGACTGAAGCTTTCTTT. This codes for CASSKQGTEAFF.

The chain uses TRBV11-2 and TRBJ1-1, with D unresolved. Germline V gene sequence: CDR1 SGHAT, CDR2 FQNNGV. The CDR3 consists of 16 residues. The V and J ends lost 0 bases and 5 bases respectively, with 16 bases between them. As DNA, the CDR3 is TGTGCCAGCAGCTTAGATTTCGGGGTCCGAAGGACTGAAGCTTTCTTT. It specifies CASSLDFGVRRTEAFF.